The clone carrying this T cell receptor (beta chain) showed up just once. CDR1 SGDLS and CDR2 YYNGEE come from the germline V gene. V lost 4 bases and J lost 5, with 15 bases in between. CDR3 size: 14 residues. These data belong to a study of PD-1 blockade in classical Hodgkin lymphoma. Libraries were prepared by immunoSEQ multiplex PCR; TCRdb keeps only in-frame clonotypes and omits some of them. The sample contains 20,000 to 25,000 clones, 91% of which appear only once. Time point specified: newly diagnosed, previously untreated cHL patient sample. From thawed PBMCs, CD4+ T cells were purified using magnetic negative selection.

This receptor was taken from a human donor with classical Hodgkin lymphoma. The chain recombines TRBV9 with TRBJ2-5, with a tentative D call TRBD2 (6 bases). Source material: CD4+ T cells from blood. This chain's CDR3 is CASSLLGGVETQYF. The CDR3 region has the DNA TGTGCCAGCAGCTTGCTGGGCGGGGTTGAGACCCAGTACTTC.